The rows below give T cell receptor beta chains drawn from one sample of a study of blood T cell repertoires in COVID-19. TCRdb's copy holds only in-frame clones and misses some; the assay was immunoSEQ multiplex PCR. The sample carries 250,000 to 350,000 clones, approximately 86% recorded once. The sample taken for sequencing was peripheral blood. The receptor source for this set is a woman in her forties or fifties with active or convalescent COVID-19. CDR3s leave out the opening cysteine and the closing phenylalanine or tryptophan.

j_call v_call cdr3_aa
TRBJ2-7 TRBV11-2 ASSLALSPYEQY
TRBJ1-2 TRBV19 ASSTKTGHYGYT
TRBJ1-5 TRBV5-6 ASSLSGWGNQPQH
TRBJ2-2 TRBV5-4 ASSPGSLNTGELF
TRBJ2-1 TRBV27 ASSPFALGGNEQF
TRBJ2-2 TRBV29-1 SAVARGPKYTGELF
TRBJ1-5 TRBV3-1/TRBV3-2 ASSQDTGRNQPQH
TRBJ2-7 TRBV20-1 SASAEGDYEQY
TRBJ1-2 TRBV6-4 ASSDGGGRGYT
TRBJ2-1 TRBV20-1 SASGLADYNEQF
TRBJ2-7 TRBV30 AWKPAADSRAHEQY
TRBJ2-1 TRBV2 ASSAGSREGRYNEQF
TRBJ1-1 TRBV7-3 ASSSTENTEAF
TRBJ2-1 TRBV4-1 ASSQDGGDEQF
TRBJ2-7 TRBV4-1 ASSQDQGSAYEQY
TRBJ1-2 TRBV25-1 ASSDQQGPLYGYT
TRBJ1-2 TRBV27 ASSSGDGYT
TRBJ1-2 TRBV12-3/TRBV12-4 ASSWGQGRGYT
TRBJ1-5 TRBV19 ASSHRRSGGLISNQPQH
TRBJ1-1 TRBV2 ASRANMNTEAF
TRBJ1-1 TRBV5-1 ASSQNPLTEAF
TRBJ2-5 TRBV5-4 ASSMAGVGAETQY
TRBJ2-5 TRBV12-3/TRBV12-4 ASSPGRETQY
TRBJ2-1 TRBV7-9 ASSPVIAGYNEQF